Shown below are 8 T cell receptor beta chains from a single sample sequenced in a study of chemoradiotherapy in HPV16-positive cancers. Assay: immunoSEQ multiplex PCR; the TCRdb copy retains only in-frame clones and omits some. The sample consists of some 70,000 clones, about 90% of them appearing once. The input for sequencing was blood, taken from a patient who underwent chemoradiotherapy. The source is a human donor with HPV-associated anogenital cancer.

The J gene is TRBJ2-7, the V gene TRBV6-4, with D perhaps given as TRBD1 or TRBD2 (5 bases each). Germline V gene lookup returns CDR1 MRHNA and CDR2 SNTAGT. This CDR3 has 15 residues. Trimming shortened V by 5 bases and J by 4 bases, and 18 bases separated the two germline ends. This CDR3 is CASSYGAGPAYEQYF. The CDR3 bases are TGTGCCAGCAGTTACGGGGCAGGGCCGGCATACGAGCAGTACTTC.

The chain employs TRBV6-5 and TRBJ1-1, with 7 bases that match TRBD1. Germline lookup yields CDR1 MNHEY and CDR2 SVGAGI. This CDR3 region has 13 residues. J gave up 8 bases and V 5 bases, and 8 bases lay outside the gene matches. CDR3 residues: CASSHTRTGEAFF. As DNA, the CDR3 is TGTGCCAGCAGTCATACCAGGACAGGAGAAGCTTTCTTT.

For this clone: Germline and junction disagree at one end, which may indicate a read error. The chain is built from TRBV7-7 and TRBJ2-7; D ambiguous. Germline values: CDR1 SSHAT, CDR2 FNYEAQ (reference sequence). The CDR3 length is 13 residues. The CDR3 DNA is TGTGCTAGCAGCTTAATAGGGTCCGGCGAGCAGTACTTC. Translating gives CASSLIGSGEQYF.

The gene calls are TRBV28 and TRBJ2-3, with 15 bases matching TRBD2. Trimming at V came to 4 bases and at J to 4 bases, leaving 6 bases not matched to a gene. Germline-derived CDR1 and CDR2 are MDHEN and SYDVKM. The CDR3 is made up of 17 amino acids. The CDR3 loop is CASSSPGLAGGADTQYF. The DNA of the CDR3 is TGTGCCAGCAGTTCCCCGGGACTAGCGGGAGGTGCAGATACGCAGTATTTT.

The chain employs TRBV4-1 and TRBJ2-1, with D perhaps assigned TRBD1 or TRBD2 (6 bases each). Germline V gene data show CDR1 as MGHRA and CDR2 as YSYEKL. V was trimmed by 1 base and J by 5 bases, leaving 9 bases between them. The CDR3 loop spans 14 amino acids. In DNA form, the CDR3 reads TGCGCCAGCAGCCAAGCGGGGGCGAACAATGAGCAGTTCTTC. Translating it yields CASSQAGANNEQFF.

In its sample, this clone was seen once. The chain has TRBV28 and TRBJ1-2; TRBD1 might be the D (6 bases). Trimming took 6 bases from V and 6 from J, leaving 11 bases between them. Germline V gene data show CDR1 as MDHEN and CDR2 as SYDVKM. This CDR3 region has 12 residues. CDR3 DNA sequence: TGTGCCAGCAGCGAGGCAGGGGATGGCTACACCTTC. This encodes CASSEAGDGYTF.

V and J are TRBV5-4 and TRBJ1-5; 9 bases map to TRBD1. Germline CDR1 and CDR2: SGHNT and YYREEE (reference sequence). Trimming removed 0 bases from V and 5 bases from J; junction bases left unmatched: 3. CDR3 size: 15 residues. Written as DNA, the CDR3 is TGTGCCAGCAGCTTGGACAGGGGGCTACATCAGCCCCAGCATTTT. Translating gives CASSLDRGLHQPQHF.

The chain employs TRBV28 and TRBJ2-7; 8 nucleotides line up with TRBD2. The junction had 12 bases not matched to a gene; V was cut back by 4 bases and J by 7 bases. The CDR3 covers 15 residues. The germline gives CDR1 MDHEN, CDR2 SYDVKM. The chain's CDR3 is CASSYIAGTAGEQYF. CDR3 nucleotides: TGTGCCAGCAGTTACATAGCGGGAACGGCTGGGGAGCAGTACTTC.